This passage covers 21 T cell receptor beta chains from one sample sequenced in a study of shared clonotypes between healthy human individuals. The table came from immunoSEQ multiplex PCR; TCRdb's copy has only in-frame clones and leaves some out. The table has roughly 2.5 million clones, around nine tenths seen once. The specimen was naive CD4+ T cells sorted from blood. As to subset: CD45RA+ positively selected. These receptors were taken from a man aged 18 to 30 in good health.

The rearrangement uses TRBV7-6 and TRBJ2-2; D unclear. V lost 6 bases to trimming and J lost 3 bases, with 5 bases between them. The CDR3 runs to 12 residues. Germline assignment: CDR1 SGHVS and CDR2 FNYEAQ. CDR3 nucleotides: TGTGCCAGCAGTGGGGACACCGGGGAGCTGTTTTTT. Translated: CASSGDTGELFF. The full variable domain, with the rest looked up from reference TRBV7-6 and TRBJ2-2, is GAGVSQSPRYKVTKRGQDVALRCDPISGHVSLYWYRQALGQGPEFLTYFNYEAQQDKSGLPNDRFSAERPEGSISTLTIQRTEQRDSAMYRCASSGDTGELFFGEGSRLTVL.

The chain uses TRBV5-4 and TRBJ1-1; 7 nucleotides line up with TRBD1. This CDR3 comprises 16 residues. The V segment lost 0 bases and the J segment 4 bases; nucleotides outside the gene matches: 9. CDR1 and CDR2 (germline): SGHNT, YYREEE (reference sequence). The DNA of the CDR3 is TGTGCCAGCAGCTTGGACAGGGGTAATAAAGGCACTGAAGCTTTCTTT. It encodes CASSLDRGNKGTEAFF.

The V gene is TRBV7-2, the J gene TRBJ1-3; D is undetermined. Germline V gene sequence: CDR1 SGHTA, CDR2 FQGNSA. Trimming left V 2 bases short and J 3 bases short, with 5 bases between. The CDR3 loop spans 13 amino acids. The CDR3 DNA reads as TGTGCCAGCAGCTTAACTGATGGAAACACCATATATTTT. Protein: CASSLTDGNTIYF.

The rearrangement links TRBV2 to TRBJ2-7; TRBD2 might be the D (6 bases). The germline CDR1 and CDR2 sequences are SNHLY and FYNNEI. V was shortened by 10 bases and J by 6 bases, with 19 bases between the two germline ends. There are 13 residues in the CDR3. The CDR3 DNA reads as TGTGCCACCTCTTTACTGGGGGGTCGCGAGCAGTACTTC. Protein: CATSLLGGREQYF.

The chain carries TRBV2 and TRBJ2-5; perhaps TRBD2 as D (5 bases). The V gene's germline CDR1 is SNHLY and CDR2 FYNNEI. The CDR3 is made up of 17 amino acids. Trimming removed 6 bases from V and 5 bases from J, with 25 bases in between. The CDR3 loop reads CASRPPTSTDSGETQYF. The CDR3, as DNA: TGTGCCAGCAGACCACCCACCTCGACGGACTCTGGGGAGACCCAGTACTTC.

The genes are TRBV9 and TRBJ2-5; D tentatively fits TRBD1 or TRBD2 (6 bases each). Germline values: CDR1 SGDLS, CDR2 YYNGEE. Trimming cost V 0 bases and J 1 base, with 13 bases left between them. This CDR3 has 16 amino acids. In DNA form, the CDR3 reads TGTGCCAGCAGCGTAGCGGAGGGGGGCCGCCAAGAGACCCAGTACTTC. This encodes CASSVAEGGRQETQYF.

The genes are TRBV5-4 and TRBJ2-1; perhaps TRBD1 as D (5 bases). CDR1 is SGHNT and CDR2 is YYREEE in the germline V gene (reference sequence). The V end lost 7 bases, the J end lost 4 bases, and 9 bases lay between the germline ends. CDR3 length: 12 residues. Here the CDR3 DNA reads TGTGCCAGCTGGGGCAGATACAATGAGCAGTTCTTC. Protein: CASWGRYNEQFF.

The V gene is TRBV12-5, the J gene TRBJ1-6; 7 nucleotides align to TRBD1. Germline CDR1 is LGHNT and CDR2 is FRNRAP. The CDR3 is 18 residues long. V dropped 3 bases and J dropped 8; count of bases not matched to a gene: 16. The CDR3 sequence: CASGFFLTPDRFHSPLHF. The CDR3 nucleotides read TGTGCTAGTGGTTTTTTTCTAACCCCGGACAGGTTTCATTCACCCCTCCACTTT.

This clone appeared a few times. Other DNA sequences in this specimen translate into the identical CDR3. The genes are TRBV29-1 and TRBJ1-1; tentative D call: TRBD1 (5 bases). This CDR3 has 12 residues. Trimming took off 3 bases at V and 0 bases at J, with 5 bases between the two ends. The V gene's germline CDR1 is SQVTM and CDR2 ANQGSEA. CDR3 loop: CSVEGLNTEAFF. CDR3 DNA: TGCAGCGTTGAGGGGCTGAACACTGAAGCTTTCTTT.

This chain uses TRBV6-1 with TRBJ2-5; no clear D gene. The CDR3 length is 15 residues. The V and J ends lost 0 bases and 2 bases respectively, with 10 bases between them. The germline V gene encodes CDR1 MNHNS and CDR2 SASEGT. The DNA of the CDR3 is TGTGCCAGCAGTGAAGCTTTACAGCTACAAGAGACCCAGTACTTC. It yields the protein CASSEALQLQETQYF.

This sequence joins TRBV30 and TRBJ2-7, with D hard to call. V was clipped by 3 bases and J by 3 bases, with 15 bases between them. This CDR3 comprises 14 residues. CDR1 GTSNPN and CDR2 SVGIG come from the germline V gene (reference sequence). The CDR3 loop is CAWRPWNNYYEQYF. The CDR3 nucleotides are TGTGCCTGGAGGCCTTGGAACAATTACTACGAGCAGTACTTC. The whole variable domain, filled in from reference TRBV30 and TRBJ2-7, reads SQTIHQWPATLVQPVGSPLSLECTVEGTSNPNLYWYRQAAGRGLQLLFYSVGIGQISSEVPQNLSASRPQDRQFILSSKKLLLSDSGFYLCAWRPWNNYYEQYFGPGTRLTVT.

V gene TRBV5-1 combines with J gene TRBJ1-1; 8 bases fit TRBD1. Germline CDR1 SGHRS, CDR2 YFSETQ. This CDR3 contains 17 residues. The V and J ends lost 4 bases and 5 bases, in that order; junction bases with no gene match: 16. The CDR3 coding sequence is TGCGCCAGCAGCAACACAGGGGGACGCCAGTACCCAACTGAAGCTTTCTTT. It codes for CASSNTGGRQYPTEAFF.

DNA of the CDR3: TGTGCCAGCAGCTCGGGGGTTGGCACAGATACGCAGTATTTT. Protein product: CASSSGVGTDTQYF. The genes are TRBV11-1 and TRBJ2-3; TRBD2 might be the D (6 bases). Germline CDR1 SGHAT, CDR2 FQDESV (reference sequence). The CDR3 spans 14 residues. Trimming left V 4 bases short and J 1 base short, with 9 bases between.

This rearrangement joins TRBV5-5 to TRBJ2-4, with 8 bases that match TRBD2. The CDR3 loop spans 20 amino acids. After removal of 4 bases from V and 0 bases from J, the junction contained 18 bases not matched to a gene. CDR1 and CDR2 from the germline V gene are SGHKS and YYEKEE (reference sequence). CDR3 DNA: TGTGCCAGCAGCCCTGGGGGCCAAGTAGCGGGACGAATAGCCAAAAACATTCAGTACTTC. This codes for CASSPGGQVAGRIAKNIQYF.

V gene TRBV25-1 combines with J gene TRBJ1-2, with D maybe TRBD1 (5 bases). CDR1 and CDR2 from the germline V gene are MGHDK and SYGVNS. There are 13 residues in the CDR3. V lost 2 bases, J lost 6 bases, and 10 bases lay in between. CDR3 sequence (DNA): TGTGCCAGCAGTGAACAGGGTAGGGATGGCTACACCTTC. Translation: CASSEQGRDGYTF.

In DNA, the CDR3 is TGTGCCAGCAGACAACCGGGACAGAAGTTAAGCTCTGGGGCCAACGTCCTGACTTTC. It translates to CASRQPGQKLSSGANVLTF. The chain joins TRBV11-2 to TRBJ2-6; 7 nucleotides match TRBD1. Unmatched junction bases numbered 14, after V lost 6 bases and J lost 0 bases. This CDR3 comprises 19 residues. Germline CDR1 SGHAT, CDR2 FQNNGV.

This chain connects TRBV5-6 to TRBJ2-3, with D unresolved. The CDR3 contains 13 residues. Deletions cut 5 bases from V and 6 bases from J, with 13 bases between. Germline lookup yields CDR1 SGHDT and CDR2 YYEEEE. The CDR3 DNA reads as TGTGCCAGCAGTATACGGAGTAGGGATACGCAGTATTTT. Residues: CASSIRSRDTQYF. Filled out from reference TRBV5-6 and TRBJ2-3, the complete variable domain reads DAGVTQSPTHLIKTRGQQVTLRCSPKSGHDTVSWYQQALGQGPQFIFQYYEEEERQRGNFPDRFSGHQFPNYSSELNVNALLLGDSALYLCASSIRSRDTQYFGPGTRLTVL.

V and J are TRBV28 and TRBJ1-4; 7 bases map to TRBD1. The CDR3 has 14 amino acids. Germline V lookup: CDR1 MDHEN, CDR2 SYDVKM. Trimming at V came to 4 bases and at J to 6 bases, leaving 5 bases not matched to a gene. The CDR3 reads CASSSGQMYEKLFF. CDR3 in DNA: TGTGCCAGCAGTTCGGGACAGATGTATGAAAAACTGTTTTTT.

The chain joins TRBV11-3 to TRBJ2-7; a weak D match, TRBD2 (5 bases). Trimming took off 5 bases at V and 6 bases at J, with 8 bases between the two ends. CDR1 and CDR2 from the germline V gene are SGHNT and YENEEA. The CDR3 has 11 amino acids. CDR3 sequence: CASSAAGEQYF. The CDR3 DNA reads TGTGCCAGCAGCGCCGCGGGCGAGCAGTACTTC.

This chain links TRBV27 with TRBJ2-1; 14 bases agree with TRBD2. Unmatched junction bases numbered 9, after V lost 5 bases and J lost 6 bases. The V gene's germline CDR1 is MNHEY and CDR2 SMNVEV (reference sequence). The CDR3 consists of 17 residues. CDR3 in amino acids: CASSRLLTSGGVNEQFF. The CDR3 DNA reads TGTGCCAGCAGTCGCCTGCTGACTAGCGGGGGGGTCAATGAGCAGTTCTTC.

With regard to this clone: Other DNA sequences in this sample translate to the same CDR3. The CDR3 loop is CASSYSGGGPYEQYF. Here the CDR3 DNA reads TGTGCCAGCAGTTACTCGGGGGGGGGCCCCTACGAGCAGTACTTC. The chain couples TRBV6-5 to TRBJ2-7, with D possibly TRBD2 on 7 matching bases. CDR1 MNHEY and CDR2 SVGAGI come from the germline V gene. The CDR3 sequence is 15 residues long. The ends were cut back, 0 bases at V and 2 bases at J, with 11 bases in the middle.